The TCR beta chain under discussion was sequenced for a study of beta chain features in type 1 diabetes. For the study at large: On cell yields, gender and age, patients and healthy donors were similar. Sorted cells from all samples, numbering 107,917,701, were examined.

Germline CDR1 and CDR2: MNHEY and SMNVEV (reference sequence). V lost 7 bases and J lost 1, with 22 bases in between. The CDR3 sequence is 17 residues long. The study reverse transcribed the entire isolated RNA, so it sequenced expressed TCRB transcripts. Libraries were prepared by immunoSEQ multiplex PCR; TCRdb keeps only in-frame clonotypes and omits some of them. Found here are about 340,000 clones, 13% of them singletons; the top ten hold 0.015%. The table lists this clone with a few counts. The antigen is undetermined. Study findings and constraints: HLA effects on TCRB rearrangement stayed unresolved here. Compared to healthy donors, patients appeared to have naive, central memory and Treg TCRB repertoires that were more alike. Shorter TCRB CDR3s, moderately but significantly so, marked every one of the four CD4+ subsets in Type 1 diabetes patients.

The TCR was taken from a woman under 30 with type 1 diabetes. Sample: naive CD4+ T cells from blood. The chain has TRBV27 and TRBJ2-5; D is unclear. CDR3 bases: TGTGCCAGCACCCCTGGCCATGCGGTGGGTCTCCAAGAGACCCAGTACTTC. Encoded protein: CASTPGHAVGLQETQYF.